This T cell receptor (beta chain) was found in a study of blood T cell repertoires in COVID-19. The CDR3 is 16 amino acids. CDR1 is ENHRY and CDR2 is SYGVKD in the germline V gene. V trimming: 4 bases; J trimming: 2 bases; junction bases outside the gene matches: 6. Original analysis: Amplifying reference gene primers gave estimates of nucleated cell counts. The table came from immunoSEQ multiplex PCR; TCRdb's copy has only in-frame clones and leaves some out. The V and J calls and clone size are taken from that table; D and trimming were inferred from the DNA. Among more than 120,000 clones, 70% to 90% were seen once, and the ten largest hold roughly 2.6%.

Material: peripheral blood. The chain recombines TRBV10-3 with TRBJ1-5; TRBD1 aligns across 9 bases. This receptor was taken from a human donor with acute or convalescent COVID-19. The donor label of this sample is uncertain. CDR3 DNA: TGTGCCATCAGTGCCGGACAGGGGTCGGGCAATCAGCCCCAGCATTTT. Encoded protein: CAISAGQGSGNQPQHF.